These T cell receptor beta chains were read from a single sample in a study of OX40 agonist ivuxolimab in advanced cancers. The assay was immunoSEQ multiplex PCR, and TCRdb's table has in-frame clones only and misses some. Of around 99,000 clones in the sample, approximately 90% are singletons; the top ten hold 1.2%. The sequencing here drew on CD4+ or CD8+ T cells sorted from blood, taken in a trial of the OX40 agonist ivuxolimab. The source is an adult with an advanced solid tumor such as melanoma, head and neck, liver or kidney cancer. Each CDR3 is given with its conserved first and last residue. A D gene is named only where the DNA matches it firmly. Clone size is given for some rows only: seen once, a few or many times, or a class if the clone is expanded.

clone size	V gene	J gene	D gene	CDR3 protein	CDR3 DNA
-	TRBV6-1	TRBJ1-5	-	CASSDPGSDQPQHF	TGTGCCAGCAGTGACCCGGGCTCGGATCAGCCCCAGCATTTT
-	TRBV19	TRBJ2-1	TRBD2	CASSDGLAGFHNEQFF	TGTGCCAGTAGTGATGGACTAGCGGGATTCCACAATGAGCAGTTCTTC
-	TRBV9	TRBJ2-1	-	CASSLRLDNEQFF	TGTGCCAGCAGCCTCAGACTGGACAATGAGCAGTTCTTC
-	TRBV5-1	TRBJ2-3	-	CASSFNAGGTDTQYF	TGCGCCAGCAGCTTTAATGCAGGGGGCACAGATACGCAGTATTTT
-	TRBV28	TRBJ1-4	-	CASSLFRGGRSGEKLFF	TGTGCCAGCAGTTTATTCAGGGGAGGTCGGAGCGGTGAAAAACTGTTTTTT
-	TRBV5-4	TRBJ1-1	-	CASSAGTVNTEAFF	TGTGCCAGCAGCGCCGGGACGGTGAACACTGAAGCTTTCTTT
-	TRBV28	TRBJ1-6	-	CASSSPSGSPLHF	TGTGCCAGCAGTTCTCCCTCGGGTTCACCCCTCCACTTT
few	TRBV25-1	TRBJ2-7	-	CASSEGGWVYEQYF	TGTGCCAGCAGTGAGGGTGGATGGGTCTACGAGCAGTACTTC
-	TRBV5-1	TRBJ1-2	-	CASSPPGRPNGGYTF	TGCGCCAGCAGCCCACCGGGACGGCCCAATGGTGGCTACACCTTC
-	TRBV27	TRBJ2-5	-	CASSLTQGGSKTQYF	TGTGCCAGCAGTTTAACACAGGGCGGGTCTAAGACCCAGTACTTC